The 10 T cell receptor beta chains below come from one sample, sequenced in a study of cytotoxic CD8 clonotypes in ibrutinib-treated CLL. Clones were sequenced by immunoSEQ multiplex PCR, and TCRdb holds only the in-frame ones, with some missing. The repertoire holds approximately 300,000 clones, about 80% seen once, with about 6.7% in the top ten. Sequenced here: PBMCs, sampled before ibrutinib treatment. The receptor set was obtained from a human donor with chronic lymphocytic leukemia.

This sequence joins TRBV28 and TRBJ2-1; D tentatively fits TRBD1 or TRBD2 (5 bases each). The germline V gene encodes CDR1 MDHEN and CDR2 SYDVKM. The CDR3 is 18 residues long. Trimming removed 3 bases at V and 4 bases at J, with 22 bases between. The CDR3: CASSFGTWSRFGYNEQFF. In DNA, the CDR3 is TGTGCCAGCAGTTTCGGGACCTGGAGCAGGTTCGGTTACAATGAGCAGTTCTTC.

For this clone: Compared with germline, one end of the junction differs, possibly owing to a read error. The J gene is TRBJ2-2, the V gene TRBV7-7, with D unclear. The CDR3 runs 14 residues. Germline lookup yields CDR1 SSHAT and CDR2 FNYEAQ (reference sequence). CDR3 DNA: TGTGCTAGCAGTCCGCTATTGGGGACCGGGGAGCTGTTTTTT. Amino acid sequence: CASSPLLGTGELFF. Variable domain in full (rest from reference TRBV7-7 and TRBJ2-2): GAGVSQSPRYKVTKRGQDVTLRCDPISSHATLYWYQQALGQGPEFLTYFNYEAQPDKSGLPSDRFSAERPEGSISTLTIQRTEQRDSAMYRCASSPLLGTGELFFGEGSRLTVL.

The rearrangement joins TRBV7-8 to TRBJ1-1; no firm D call. V was shortened by 2 bases and J by 4 bases, with 17 bases between the two germline ends. This CDR3 region has 16 residues. The V gene's germline CDR1 is SGHVS and CDR2 FQNEAQ. As DNA, the CDR3 is TGTGCCAGCAGCTTAATCTCTGGGTCGGCGGCCACTGAAGCTTTCTTT. It encodes CASSLISGSAATEAFF.

Turning to this clone: Other DNA sequences in this specimen translate into the identical CDR3. The rearrangement uses TRBV10-3 and TRBJ1-2, with 8 positions matching TRBD1. The CDR3 totals 13 residues. J lost 6 bases, V lost 4 bases, and 4 bases had no gene match. Per germline, CDR1 ENHRY and CDR2 SYGVKD. The CDR3 region has the DNA TGTGCCATCAGTGCGGCAGGGGGCGATGGCTACACCTTC. Protein product: CAISAAGGDGYTF.

A few counts support this clone. The chain is built from TRBV18 and TRBJ2-3; 12 bases agree with TRBD2. V lost 3 bases and J lost 10; bases outside the gene matches: 14. The CDR3 is 17 amino acids. Germline CDR1 KGHSH, CDR2 LQKENI. The CDR3, as DNA: TGTGCCAGCTCACCGCTTGGACTAGCGGGACCGGAGGGTCCGCAGTATTTT. Translating it yields CASSPLGLAGPEGPQYF.

The chain uses TRBV27 and TRBJ2-5; D gene uncertain. Trimming stripped 3 bases from V and 5 bases from J, with 10 bases between. CDR1 is MNHEY and CDR2 is SMNVEV in the germline V gene (reference sequence). This CDR3 has 13 residues. CDR3 sequence reads: CASSFRTPETQYF. The CDR3 bases are TGTGCCAGCAGTTTTCGGACCCCGGAGACCCAGTACTTC.

This clone was detected a few times. In nucleotides, the CDR3 is TGTGCCAGCAGACAAAGCATCGGGGAGCTGTTTTTT. The encoded protein is CASRQSIGELFF. V is TRBV25-1 and J is TRBJ2-2, with unresolved D. V shed 6 bases and J shed 7 bases, with 9 bases lying between them. The V gene's germline CDR1 is MGHDK and CDR2 SYGVNS. This CDR3 contains 12 residues.

The table lists this clone with a few counts. The chain is built from TRBV9 and TRBJ2-5, with 10 bases that match TRBD2. The CDR3 has 13 amino acids. With 4 bases clipped from V and 4 bases from J, the junction kept 1 base outside the gene matches. CDR1 SGDLS and CDR2 YYNGEE come from the germline V gene. CDR3 residues: CASSPSGRETQYF. CDR3 in DNA: TGTGCCAGCAGCCCTAGCGGGAGAGAGACCCAGTACTTC.

This clone was seen a single time. The same CDR3 also results from other DNA sequences found in this sample. The chain combines TRBV7-2 with TRBJ2-7; unclear D gene. CDR3 length: 11 residues. Trimming removed 3 bases at V and 3 bases at J, with 3 bases between. CDR1 and CDR2 from the germline V gene are SGHTA and FQGNSA. CDR3 sequence (DNA): TGTGCCAGCAGCTTCAGCTACGAGCAGTACTTC. It codes for CASSFSYEQYF.

V is TRBV7-9 and J is TRBJ2-7; D may be TRBD2 (6 bases). The CDR3 has 14 amino acids. V was shortened by 2 bases and J by 6 bases, with 14 bases between the two germline ends. Germline CDR1 is SEHNR and CDR2 is FQNEAQ (reference sequence). CDR3 bases: TGTGCCAGCAGCTTATCACGGGAGCCGGCCGAGCAGTACTTC. Protein product: CASSLSREPAEQYF.